One and the same sample provided the 16 T cell receptor beta chains below, sequenced in a study of vaccination and CD4 T cells after COVID-19 (dated by TCRdb to 2022 to 2024). Libraries were constructed by PCR. Sequencing used an Illumina iSeq 100. DNA from cultured CD4+ T cells was subjected to TCR sequencing with the Oncomine TCR Beta short-read assay at the Johns Hopkins FTIC core. TCRdb ran its own pipeline on the public reads, namely fastp trimming at Q25 and MiXCR clone calling, and kept in-frame beta chains. Here each entry gathers all rows of one CDR3 protein and keeps the most common genes and DNA. This sample gives under 25,000 distinct CDR3 sequences in total; approximately 50% of them show up just once. In total, the top ten clones hold approximately 4% of the sample. The antigens of these receptors remain unknown. Reading the label with the study, this specimen's treatment or condition is: approximately 9-day PBMC culture with coronavirus spike peptide pools or control peptides (ViraFEST assay).

The sample consisted of CD4+ T cells from blood, cultured in vitro. Receptor source: a human donor who had recovered from COVID-19.

This clonotype was seen only a few times. The rearrangement uses TRBV27 and TRBJ2-7, with 11 bases identical to TRBD2. CDR3 length: 15 amino acids. Germline assignment: CDR1 MNHEY and CDR2 SMNVEV (reference sequence). V dropped 5 bases and J dropped 5; count of bases not matched to a gene: 8. CDR3 in DNA: TGTGCCAGCAGTCTCGCACTAGCGGGAGTCAACGAGCAGTACTTC. Protein product: CASSLALAGVNEQYF.

This clonotype was recorded a few times. The CDR3 protein is CASSSQGDRDMNTEAFF. The CDR3 coding sequence is TGTGCCAGCAGCTCCCAGGGGGACAGGGACATGAACACTGAAGCTTTCTTT. V and J are TRBV11-2 and TRBJ1-1, with 9 positions matching TRBD1. V was clipped by 4 bases and J by 0 bases; unmatched bases: 9. CDR1 is SGHAT and CDR2 is FQNNGV in the germline V gene. CDR3 size: 17 residues.

In this sample, this clonotype turned up once. The chain has TRBV5-5 and TRBJ2-7; 10 bases match TRBD2. Looked up from germline, CDR1 is SGHKS and CDR2 is YYEKEE (reference sequence). The V and J ends lost 2 bases and 6 bases, in that order; junction bases with no gene match: 8. This CDR3 has 15 amino acids. CDR3 DNA sequence: TGTGCCAGCAGCTTCGAGGGACTAGCGTGGAGCGAGCAGTACTTC. Its translation is CASSFEGLAWSEQYF.

The rearrangement links TRBV19 to TRBJ2-2; TRBD2 aligns across 7 bases. Germline values: CDR1 LNHDA, CDR2 SQIVND (reference sequence). The CDR3 extends over 15 amino acids. V was clipped by 8 bases and J by 3 bases; unmatched bases: 9. The CDR3 spells CASGSGMIDTGELFF. CDR3 DNA: TGTGCCAGTGGAAGCGGGATGATAGACACCGGGGAGCTGTTTTTT. Filled out from reference TRBV19 and TRBJ2-2, the complete variable domain reads DGGITQSPKYLFRKEGQNVTLSCEQNLNHDAMYWYRQDPGQGLRLIYYSQIVNDFQKGDIAEGYSVSREKKESFPLTVTSAQKNPTAFYLCASGSGMIDTGELFFGEGSRLTVL.

This clonotype was seen more than once but under ten times. This chain uses TRBV7-3 with TRBJ1-1; D remains unclear. Trimming cost V 5 bases and J 0 bases, with 16 bases left between them. CDR3 size: 16 residues. The germline V gene encodes CDR1 SGHTA and CDR2 FQGTGA. CDR3 protein: CASSPDSRSMNTEAFF. Here the CDR3 DNA reads TGTGCCAGCAGCCCGGACTCCAGGTCCATGAACACTGAAGCTTTCTTT.

The rearrangement joins TRBV7-9 to TRBJ2-5; unclear D gene. CDR3 length: 13 amino acids. V was shortened by 0 bases and J by 4 bases, with 6 bases between the two germline ends. The V gene's germline CDR1 is SEHNR and CDR2 FQNEAQ (reference sequence). CDR3: CASSLARPETQYF. The CDR3 region has the DNA TGTGCCAGCAGCTTAGCCAGGCCAGAGACCCAGTACTTC.

In the case of this clonotype: The CDR3 does not end in the conserved phenylalanine or tryptophan, so this is likely a read error. The chain is built from TRBV19 and TRBJ1-2; tentatively, D is TRBD1 (5 bases). The CDR3 runs 19 residues. The V and J ends lost 3 bases and 0 bases respectively, with 23 bases between them. Germline CDR1 LNHDA, CDR2 SQIVND (reference sequence). CDR3 sequence reads: CASSIGGPGRRSSNYGYTL. The CDR3 DNA reads TGTGCCAGTAGTATCGGAGGACCAGGGCGAAGATCGTCTAACTATGGCTACACCCTC.

The CDR3 DNA follows: TGCGCCAGCAGCTTGCCTAGCGGTAGCACAGATACGCAGTATTTT. As protein: CASSLPSGSTDTQYF. V usage is TRBV5-1 and J usage is TRBJ2-3; 7 bases are a match to TRBD2. The CDR3 has 15 residues. Germline V gives CDR1 SGHRS, CDR2 YFSETQ. V trimming: 1 base; J trimming: 0 bases; junction bases outside the gene matches: 2.

The chain carries TRBV25-1 and TRBJ2-2; 14 bases agree with TRBD2. CDR1 MGHDK and CDR2 SYGVNS come from the germline V gene. The V gene end was trimmed by 3 bases and the J gene end by 1 base; junction bases not matched to a gene: 1. The CDR3 totals 17 residues. CDR3 DNA sequence: TGTGCCAGCAGTGAGACTAGCGGGAGGGGGAACACCGGGGAGCTGTTTTTT. Amino acid sequence: CASSETSGRGNTGELFF. Drawing the rest from reference TRBV25-1 and TRBJ2-2, the complete variable domain is EADIYQTPRYLVIGTGKKITLECSQTMGHDKMYWYQQDPGMELHLIHYSYGVNSTEKGDLSSESTVSRIRTEHFPLTLESARPSHTSQYLCASSETSGRGNTGELFFGEGSRLTVL.

This sequence joins TRBV20-1 and TRBJ1-1; 7 nucleotides match TRBD1. CDR3 length: 16 amino acids. The ends lost 3 bases at V and 1 base at J; junction bases unmatched: 11. Germline V gene lookup returns CDR1 DFQATT and CDR2 SNEGSKA (reference sequence). This chain's CDR3 is CSASIPDRAKNTEAFF. DNA for the CDR3: TGCAGTGCTAGTATACCCGACAGGGCGAAGAACACTGAAGCTTTCTTT.

This rearrangement joins TRBV6-1 to TRBJ1-1; a possible D gene is TRBD1 (6 bases). This CDR3 is 13 amino acids long. Germline CDR1 reads MNHNS; CDR2 reads SASEGT. V lost 7 bases and J lost 6, with 15 bases in between. CDR3 region: CASTQWGQSEAFF. In DNA, the CDR3 is TGTGCCAGCACCCAATGGGGGCAGTCTGAAGCTTTCTTT.

This clonotype turned up a few times. J is TRBJ1-6 and V is TRBV7-6; the D is unclear. V was clipped by 4 bases and J by 5 bases, with 6 bases between them. Germline values: CDR1 SGHVS, CDR2 FNYEAQ. The CDR3 loop spans 13 amino acids. The CDR3 sequence is CASSSTDNSPLHF. In DNA, the CDR3 is TGTGCCAGCAGCTCGACCGATAATTCACCCCTCCACTTT.

This clonotype appeared a few times. The chain joins TRBV7-2 to TRBJ1-1; no clear D gene. V lost 2 bases and J 8 bases, leaving 15 bases between the germline ends. CDR1 SGHTA and CDR2 FQGNSA come from the germline V gene. The CDR3 has 14 amino acids. The CDR3 DNA reads TGTGCCAGCAGCTTAAGCAGGAGGATCACCGAAGCTTTCTTT. Translating gives CASSLSRRITEAFF. The variable domain in full, completed from reference TRBV7-2 and TRBJ1-1, reads GAGVSQSPSNKVTEKGKDVELRCDPISGHTALYWYRQSLGQGLEFLIYFQGNSAPDKSGLPSDRFSAERTGGSVSTLTIQRTQQEDSAVYLCASSLSRRITEAFFGQGTRLTVV.

This clonotype appeared a few times. The chain combines TRBV10-2 with TRBJ1-1, with a tentative D call TRBD1 (5 bases). Trimming stripped 2 bases from V and 5 bases from J, with 12 bases between. The CDR3 runs 14 residues. CDR1 is WSHSY and CDR2 is SAAADI in the germline V gene. The CDR3 protein is CASSEQGVRTEAFF. Here the CDR3 DNA reads TGCGCCAGCAGTGAGCAGGGCGTACGGACTGAAGCTTTCTTT.

In this sample, this clonotype turned up once. The V gene is TRBV2, the J gene TRBJ1-2; possibly TRBD1 for D (5 bases). Trimming took off 7 bases at V and 8 bases at J, with 17 bases between the two ends. This CDR3 has 13 residues. Per germline, CDR1 SNHLY and CDR2 FYNNEI. The CDR3 protein is CASNRDDSGGYTF. The DNA for the CDR3 is TGTGCCAGCAATCGGGACGATAGTGGGGGCTACACCTTC.

This clonotype turned up a few times. The chain couples TRBV12-3 or TRBV12-4 to TRBJ1-1, with unresolved D. With 2 bases removed from V and 4 bases from J, the gap between germline ends came to 8 bases. CDR3 length: 13 amino acids. CDR3 DNA: TGTGCCAGCAGTTTAACCCGGAGCACTGAAGCTTTCTTT. Translating it yields CASSLTRSTEAFF.